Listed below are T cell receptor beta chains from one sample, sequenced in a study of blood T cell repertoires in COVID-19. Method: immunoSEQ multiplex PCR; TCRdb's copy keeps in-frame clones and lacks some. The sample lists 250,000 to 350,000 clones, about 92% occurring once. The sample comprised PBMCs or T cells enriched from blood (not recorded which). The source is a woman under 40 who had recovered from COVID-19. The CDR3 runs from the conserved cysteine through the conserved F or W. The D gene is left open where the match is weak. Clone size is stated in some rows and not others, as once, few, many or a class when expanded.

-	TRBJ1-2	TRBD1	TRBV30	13	CAWSRQGASGYTF	TGTGCCTGGAGCCGACAGGGGGCTAGTGGCTACACCTTC
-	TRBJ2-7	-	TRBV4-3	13	CASSQSSAYEQYF	TGCGCCAGCAGCCAGTCGTCAGCCTACGAGCAGTACTTC
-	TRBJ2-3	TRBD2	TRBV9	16	CASSVRRLAGTDTQYF	TGTGCCAGCAGCGTAAGACGACTAGCGGGCACAGATACGCAGTATTTT
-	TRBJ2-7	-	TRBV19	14	CASSITGEMHEQYF	TGTGCCAGTAGTATTACCGGGGAGATGCACGAGCAGTACTTC
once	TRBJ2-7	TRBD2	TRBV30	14	CACQPLAGVYEQYF	TGTGCCTGCCAACCTCTAGCGGGGGTGTACGAGCAGTACTTC
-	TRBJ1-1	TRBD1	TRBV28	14	CASSSGGRNTEAFF	TGTGCCAGCAGTTCAGGGGGGAGGAACACTGAAGCTTTCTTT
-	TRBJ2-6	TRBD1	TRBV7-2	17	CASSIDRGVSGANVLTF	TGTGCCAGCAGCATCGACAGGGGAGTTTCTGGGGCCAACGTCCTGACTTTC
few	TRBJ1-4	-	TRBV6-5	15	CASSKGQTLGEKLFF	TGTGCCAGCAGTAAGGGACAAACGCTAGGTGAAAAACTGTTTTTT
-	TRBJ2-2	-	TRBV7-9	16	CASSLAPGGGTGELFF	TGTGCCAGCAGCTTAGCTCCAGGGGGAGGCACCGGGGAGCTGTTTTTT
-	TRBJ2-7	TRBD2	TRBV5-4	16	CASSLASSGIAYEQYF	TGTGCCAGCAGCTTGGCCAGTAGCGGGATTGCCTACGAGCAGTACTTC
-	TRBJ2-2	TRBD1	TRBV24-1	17	CATSEASRDRGAGELFF	TGTGCCACCAGTGAGGCCTCCCGGGACAGGGGAGCCGGGGAGCTGTTTTTT
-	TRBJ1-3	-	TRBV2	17	CASSEGGTGTSGNTIYF	TGTGCCAGCAGTGAGGGAGGAACGGGGACCTCTGGAAACACCATATATTTT
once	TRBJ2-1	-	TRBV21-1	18	CASSPTGTSGGGYNEQFF	TGTGCCAGCAGCCCAACGGGGACTAGCGGGGGGGGCTACAATGAGCAGTTCTTC
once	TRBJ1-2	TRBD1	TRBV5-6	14	CASSLRDRGGGYTF	TGTGCCAGCAGCTTGCGGGACAGGGGAGGTGGCTACACCTTC
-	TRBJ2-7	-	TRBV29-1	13	CSVRSGKAYEQYF	TGCAGCGTTCGTAGCGGAAAGGCCTACGAGCAGTACTTC
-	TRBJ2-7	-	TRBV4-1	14	CASSQNKVTGEQYF	TGCGCCAGCAGCCAAAACAAAGTGACTGGCGAGCAGTACTTC
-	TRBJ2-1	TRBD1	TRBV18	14	CASSPDRVGNEQFF	TGTGCCAGCTCACCGGACAGGGTGGGCAATGAGCAGTTCTTC
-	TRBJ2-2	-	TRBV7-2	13	CASSQPSTGELFF	TGTGCCAGCAGTCAACCCAGCACCGGGGAGCTGTTTTTT
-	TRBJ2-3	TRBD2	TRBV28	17	CASSLGLAGGAADTQYF	TGTGCCAGCAGTTTAGGGCTAGCCGGGGGGGCTGCAGATACGCAGTATTTT
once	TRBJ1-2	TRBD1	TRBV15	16	CATSRVPRTGGVGYTF	TGTGCCACCAGCAGAGTCCCCCGGACAGGGGGCGTCGGCTACACCTTC
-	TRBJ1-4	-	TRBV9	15	CASSVDRETNEKLFF	TGTGCCAGCAGCGTAGACAGGGAGACTAATGAAAAACTGTTTTTT
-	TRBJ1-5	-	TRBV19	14	CASSIRGSDQPQHF	TGTGCCAGTAGTATACGGGGGAGCGATCAGCCCCAGCATTTT
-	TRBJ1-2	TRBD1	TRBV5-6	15	CASSLPGQGRYGYTF	TGTGCCAGCAGCTTGCCCGGACAGGGACGCTATGGCTACACCTTC
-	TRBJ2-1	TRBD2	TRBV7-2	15	CASSLGRPGRSEQFF	TGTGCCAGCAGCTTAGGACGCCCCGGGAGGTCTGAGCAGTTCTTC
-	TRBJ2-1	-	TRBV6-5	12	CASKGGVNEQFF	TGTGCCAGCAAGGGCGGGGTGAATGAGCAGTTCTTC